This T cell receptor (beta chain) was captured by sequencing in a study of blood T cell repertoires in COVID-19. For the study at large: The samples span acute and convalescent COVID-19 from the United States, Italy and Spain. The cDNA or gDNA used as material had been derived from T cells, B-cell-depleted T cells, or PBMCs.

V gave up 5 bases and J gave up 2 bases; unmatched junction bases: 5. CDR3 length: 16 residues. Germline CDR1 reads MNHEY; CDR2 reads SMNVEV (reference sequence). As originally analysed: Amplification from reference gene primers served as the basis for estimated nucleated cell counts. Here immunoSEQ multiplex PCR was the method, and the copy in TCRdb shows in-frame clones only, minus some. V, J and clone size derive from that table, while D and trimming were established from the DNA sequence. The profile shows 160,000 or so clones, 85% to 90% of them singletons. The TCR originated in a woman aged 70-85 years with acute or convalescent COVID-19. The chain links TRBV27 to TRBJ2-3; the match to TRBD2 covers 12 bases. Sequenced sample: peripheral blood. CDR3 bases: TGTGCCAGCAGTCGACTAGCGGGAGTCATCACAGATACGCAGTATTTT. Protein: CASSRLAGVITDTQYF.